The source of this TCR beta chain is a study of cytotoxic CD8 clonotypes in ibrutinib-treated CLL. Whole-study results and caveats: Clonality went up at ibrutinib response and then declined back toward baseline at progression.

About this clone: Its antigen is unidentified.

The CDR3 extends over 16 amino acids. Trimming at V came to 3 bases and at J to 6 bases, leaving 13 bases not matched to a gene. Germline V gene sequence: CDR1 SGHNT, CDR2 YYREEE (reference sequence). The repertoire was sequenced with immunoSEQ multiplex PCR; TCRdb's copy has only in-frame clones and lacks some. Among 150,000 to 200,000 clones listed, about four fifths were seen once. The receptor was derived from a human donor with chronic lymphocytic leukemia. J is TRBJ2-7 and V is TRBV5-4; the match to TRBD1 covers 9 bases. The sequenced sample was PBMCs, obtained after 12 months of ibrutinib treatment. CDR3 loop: CASSWAGTGQPGEQYF. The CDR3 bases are TGTGCCAGCAGCTGGGCCGGGACAGGGCAACCGGGCGAGCAGTACTTC.